These 25 T cell receptor beta chains were all obtained from the same sample, sequenced in a study of T cell responses to AZD1222 COVID-19 vaccine. Method: immunoSEQ multiplex PCR; TCRdb's copy keeps in-frame clones and lacks some. The sample lists 200,000 to 250,000 clones, roughly 94% occurring once. Material: peripheral blood, obtained 28 days after the second dose of the MenACWY control vaccine. These TCRs come from an adult who received the MenACWY meningococcal vaccine as a control.

This clone was observed a single time. The chain recombines TRBV5-8 with TRBJ2-7; a possible D gene is TRBD2 (6 bases). The V end lost 4 bases, the J end lost 2 bases, and 16 bases lay between the germline ends. This CDR3 region has 15 residues. Germline V gene sequence: CDR1 SGHTS, CDR2 YDEGEE. Here the CDR3 DNA reads TGTGCCAGCAGCCAAGGAGGGCCTTTTACCTACGAGCAGTACTTC. It specifies CASSQGGPFTYEQYF. Complete variable domain (other parts from reference TRBV5-8 and TRBJ2-7): EAGVTQSPTHLIKTRGQQATLRCSPISGHTSVYWYQQALGLGLQFLLWYDEGEERNRGNFPPRFSGRQFPNYSSELNVNALELEDSALYLCASSQGGPFTYEQYFGPGTRLTVT.

The V and J genes are TRBV9 and TRBJ1-6; D gene uncertain. V was clipped by 4 bases and J by 10 bases, with 18 bases between them. The CDR3 consists of 15 residues. Germline CDR1 reads SGDLS; CDR2 reads YYNGEE. CDR3 in amino acids: CASSSGWVSGSPLHF. CDR3 in DNA: TGTGCCAGCAGCTCGGGGTGGGTTTCGGGCTCACCCCTCCACTTT.

This chain uses TRBV7-9 with TRBJ2-5; no clear D. The CDR3 has 14 residues. Germline values: CDR1 SEHNR, CDR2 FQNEAQ (reference sequence). V lost 1 base and J lost 7, with 13 bases in between. CDR3 sequence: CASSLGAGERTQYF. As DNA, the CDR3 is TGTGCCAGCAGCTTAGGCGCAGGCGAGAGGACCCAGTACTTC.

The chain recombines TRBV28 with TRBJ1-5; 10 bases align to TRBD1. The length of the CDR3 is 14 residues. Germline V gives CDR1 MDHEN, CDR2 SYDVKM. The junction had 5 bases not matched to a gene; V was cut back by 5 bases and J by 7 bases. CDR3 in amino acids: CASSVTGGAQPQHF. Written as DNA, the CDR3 is TGTGCCAGCAGTGTGACAGGGGGCGCCCAGCCCCAGCATTTT.

This chain links TRBV5-1 with TRBJ1-4; the D is unclear. V lost 2 bases, J lost 0 bases, and 8 bases lay in between. CDR1 and CDR2 (germline): SGHRS, YFSETQ. The CDR3 length is 15 residues. The CDR3 DNA sequence: TGCGCCAGCAGCTTACCCGGGACAACTAATGAAAAACTGTTTTTT. Translation gives CASSLPGTTNEKLFF.

This sequence joins TRBV2 and TRBJ2-2; D uncertain. This CDR3 is 15 amino acids long. Germline V lookup: CDR1 SNHLY, CDR2 FYNNEI. V was cut by 3 bases and J by 5 bases, with 13 bases left in between. The CDR3 nucleotides read TGTGCCAGCAGTGAGATACGACCGCGAACCGGGGAGCTGTTTTTT. Encoded protein: CASSEIRPRTGELFF. Combining the CDR3 with reference TRBV2 and TRBJ2-2 gives the whole variable domain EPEVTQTPSHQVTQMGQEVILRCVPISNHLYFYWYRQILGQKVEFLVSFYNNEISEKSEIFDDQFSVERPDGSNFTLKIRSTKLEDSAMYFCASSEIRPRTGELFFGEGSRLTVL.

The rearrangement uses TRBV18 and TRBJ1-4; TRBD1 might be the D (6 bases). Trimming took off 2 bases at V and 5 bases at J, with 15 bases between the two ends. The CDR3 consists of 16 residues. The germline gives CDR1 KGHSH, CDR2 LQKENI. The CDR3 region has the DNA TGTGCCAGCTCACCATCGGGAACAGGGCGGAATGAAAAACTGTTTTTT. Translation: CASSPSGTGRNEKLFF.

This clone was seen just once. The identical CDR3 is also encoded by other nucleotide sequences in the sample. DNA of the CDR3: TGTGCCACCAGTGGAGGACAGGTCCTTCAGCCCCAGCATTTT. Amino acid sequence: CATSGGQVLQPQHF. This chain joins TRBV24-1 and TRBJ1-5; 7 bases map to TRBD1. Germline loops: CDR1 KGHDR, CDR2 SFDVKD. This CDR3 contains 14 residues. V shed 5 bases and J 6 bases; nucleotides not matched to a gene: 6.

The rearrangement links TRBV2 to TRBJ2-3; unclear D gene. This CDR3 has 13 residues. V shed 3 bases and J shed 4 bases, with 8 bases lying between them. Germline values: CDR1 SNHLY, CDR2 FYNNEI. DNA of the CDR3: TGTGCCAGCAGTGATGGGGTGGCAGATACGCAGTATTTT. This gives the protein CASSDGVADTQYF.

CDR3 in amino acids: CASSRNPAGDVGNQPQHF. The CDR3 DNA sequence: TGTGCCAGCAGCCGTAACCCCGCAGGGGATGTGGGCAATCAGCCCCAGCATTTT. The V and J genes are TRBV7-9 and TRBJ1-5; tentatively, D is TRBD1 (6 bases). Trimming pared 5 bases from V and 2 bases from J, leaving 22 bases between. Germline loops: CDR1 SEHNR, CDR2 FQNEAQ (reference sequence). CDR3 length: 18 residues.

This chain connects TRBV6-5 to TRBJ2-1; D might be TRBD2 (6 bases). The CDR3 extends over 13 amino acids. Germline CDR1 MNHEY, CDR2 SVGAGI. Trimming took off 7 bases at V and 5 bases at J, with 12 bases between the two ends. The CDR3 protein is CASNNGGNNEQFF. As DNA, the CDR3 is TGTGCCAGCAACAACGGGGGTAACAATGAGCAGTTCTTC.

The chain joins TRBV11-3 to TRBJ2-5; TRBD2 agrees at 11 bases. This CDR3 spans 19 amino acids. The germline V gene encodes CDR1 SGHNT and CDR2 YENEEA. V trimming: 1 base; J trimming: 3 bases; junction bases outside the gene matches: 13. The CDR3 nucleotides read TGTGCCAGCAGCTTAGGACTAGCGGGACCCTTGGGAACCAAAGAGACCCAGTACTTC. Amino acid sequence: CASSLGLAGPLGTKETQYF. Full variable domain (rest looked up from reference TRBV11-3 and TRBJ2-5): EAGVVQSPRYKIIEKKQPVAFWCNPISGHNTLYWYLQNLGQGPELLIRYENEEAVDDSQLPKDRFSAERLKGVDSTLKIQPAELGDSAVYLCASSLGLAGPLGTKETQYFGPGTRLLVL.

This sequence joins TRBV7-9 and TRBJ2-1; 10 nucleotides line up with TRBD2. Germline V CDR1 and CDR2: SEHNR, FQNEAQ (reference sequence). The junction had 11 bases not matched to a gene; V was cut back by 1 base and J by 8 bases. CDR3 length equals 17 residues. The CDR3 protein is CASSLGGEREGKDEQFF. Written as DNA, the CDR3 is TGTGCCAGCAGCTTAGGCGGCGAGCGGGAGGGCAAGGATGAGCAGTTCTTC.

V is TRBV3-1 (or the pseudogene TRBV3-2) and J is TRBJ2-1; the match to TRBD2 covers 11 bases. This CDR3 is built from 17 residues. The germline V gene encodes CDR1 LGHDT and CDR2 YNNKEL (reference sequence). The V and J ends lost 0 bases and 3 bases, in that order; junction bases with no gene match: 4. The CDR3 loop reads CASSQDEGLADYNEQFF. The DNA of the CDR3 is TGTGCCAGCAGCCAAGATGAGGGACTAGCGGACTACAATGAGCAGTTCTTC.

The chain employs TRBV9 and TRBJ2-1; D gene unclear. Germline V CDR1 and CDR2: SGDLS, YYNGEE. V was pared by 1 base and J by 0 bases, with 11 bases between. The CDR3 consists of 16 residues. The CDR3 loop reads CASSVLGTSSYNEQFF. CDR3 nucleotides: TGTGCCAGCAGCGTACTGGGCACCAGCTCCTACAATGAGCAGTTCTTC.

The CDR3 DNA sequence: TGTGCCACCAGTGATTCGGGACGGAGAGCTTTCTTT. Residues: CATSDSGRRAFF. V and J are TRBV24-1 and TRBJ1-1; tentative D call: TRBD1 (5 bases). The CDR3 sequence is 12 residues long. The ends were cut back, 2 bases at V and 10 bases at J, with 10 bases in the middle. Germline CDR1 and CDR2: KGHDR and SFDVKD.

The V gene is TRBV7-9, the J gene TRBJ2-3; TRBD2 matches at 8 bases. Germline V lookup: CDR1 SEHNR, CDR2 FQNEAQ (reference sequence). The CDR3 consists of 16 residues. With 0 bases clipped from V and 6 bases from J, the junction kept 8 bases outside the gene matches. CDR3 sequence: CASSLALSGGSDTQYF. The CDR3 region has the DNA TGTGCCAGCAGCTTAGCGCTGAGCGGGGGCAGCGATACGCAGTATTTT.

This rearrangement joins TRBV19 to TRBJ2-7; the D is unclear. Trimming cost V 5 bases and J 3 bases, with 11 bases left between them. This CDR3 comprises 13 residues. Germline-derived CDR1 and CDR2 are LNHDA and SQIVND (reference sequence). This CDR3 reads CASSPRLDYEQYF. The CDR3 DNA reads TGTGCCAGTAGTCCCAGGCTAGACTACGAGCAGTACTTC.

V is TRBV4-3 and J is TRBJ2-3; 8 bases match TRBD2. This CDR3 has 18 residues. Germline V gene lookup returns CDR1 LGHNA and CDR2 YSLEER. J was trimmed by 2 bases and V by 1 base; bases with no gene match: 11. The CDR3 nucleotides are TGCGCCAGCAGCCAAGGTACAGCTCGGGGGGGCCCCACAGATACGCAGTATTTT. Residues: CASSQGTARGGPTDTQYF.

This chain connects TRBV9 to TRBJ1-6; D gene uncertain. Trimming pared 3 bases from V and 6 bases from J, leaving 4 bases between. The CDR3 sequence is 12 residues long. Germline CDR1 is SGDLS and CDR2 is YYNGEE. The DNA for the CDR3 is TGTGCCAGCAGCGGGGCTAATTCACCCCTCCACTTT. Protein: CASSGANSPLHF.

The V gene is TRBV6-2 or TRBV6-3, the J gene TRBJ1-5, with D maybe TRBD1 (5 bases). This CDR3 spans 14 amino acids. Trimming took 6 bases from V and 2 from J, leaving 11 bases between them. Germline assignment: CDR1 MNHEY and CDR2 SVGEGT. The CDR3 protein is CASSLWGGNQPQHF. In DNA, the CDR3 is TGTGCCAGCAGCCTTTGGGGGGGCAATCAGCCCCAGCATTTT.

This clone showed up just once. The CDR3 loop is CASSEVGSVSPLHF. The CDR3 DNA sequence: TGTGCCAGCAGTGAAGTGGGTAGCGTTTCACCCCTCCACTTT. This chain connects TRBV6-1 to TRBJ1-6, with D unclear. The ends were cut back, 1 base at V and 9 bases at J, with 10 bases in the middle. Germline CDR1 and CDR2: MNHNS and SASEGT. The CDR3 runs to 14 residues.

This chain uses TRBV28 with TRBJ2-1; no clear D gene. CDR1 and CDR2 (germline): MDHEN, SYDVKM. The CDR3 is made up of 14 amino acids. V was cut by 4 bases and J by 4 bases, with 11 bases left in between. Here the CDR3 DNA reads TGTGCCAGCAGTTCTCCGATCCCATACAATGAGCAGTTCTTC. Translating gives CASSSPIPYNEQFF.

The chain has TRBV19 and TRBJ2-7; D is possibly TRBD1 (6 bases). The CDR3 has 13 residues. The ends were cut back, 5 bases at V and 2 bases at J, with 10 bases in the middle. Germline V gene lookup returns CDR1 LNHDA and CDR2 SQIVND (reference sequence). In nucleotides, the CDR3 is TGTGCCAGTAGTTCGGCAGGGGCCTACGAGCAGTACTTC. Protein sequence: CASSSAGAYEQYF. Drawing the rest from reference TRBV19 and TRBJ2-7, the complete variable domain is DGGITQSPKYLFRKEGQNVTLSCEQNLNHDAMYWYRQDPGQGLRLIYYSQIVNDFQKGDIAEGYSVSREKKESFPLTVTSAQKNPTAFYLCASSSAGAYEQYFGPGTRLTVT.

This clone was seen a handful of times. This chain connects TRBV6-6 to TRBJ2-2, with 13 nucleotides matching TRBD2. Germline V CDR1 and CDR2: MNHNY, SVGAGI (reference sequence). The CDR3 runs to 17 residues. The V segment lost 6 bases and the J segment 6 bases; nucleotides outside the gene matches: 10. DNA of the CDR3: TGTGCCAGCAGCCGAGCAACTAGCGGGAGGGCAGCCGGGGAGCTGTTTTTT. Protein product: CASSRATSGRAAGELFF.